The rows below give T cell receptor beta chains drawn from one sample of a study of blood T cells in healthy people across ages. One entry per CDR3 protein results from TCRdb running MiXCR on the 5' RACE reads. The sample holds over a million distinct CDR3 sequences, 45% seen once. Sequencing was done on a sample of blood. The receptor set was obtained from a woman aged 55-69 years in good health. Both conserved end residues are part of each CDR3. A D gene is named only where the DNA matches it firmly. Size is stated for part of the rows, as once, few or many counts, or as a class when the clone is expanded.

CDR3nt: TGTGCCAGCAGGCGGACAGACACCTACGAGCAGTACTTC
CDR3aa: CASRRTDTYEQYF
abundance: .
v_gene: TRBV6-6
d_gene: .
j_gene: TRBJ2-7

CDR3nt: TGCAGTGCTATAGGAAATCCGGGACAGGGACTGTACGAGCAGTACTTC
CDR3aa: CSAIGNPGQGLYEQYF
abundance: few
v_gene: TRBV20-1
d_gene: TRBD1
j_gene: TRBJ2-7

CDR3nt: TGTGCCAGCAGTTTGGCACAGGGGAGGAATGAGCAGTTCTTC
CDR3aa: CASSLAQGRNEQFF
abundance: .
v_gene: TRBV27
d_gene: .
j_gene: TRBJ2-1

CDR3nt: TGTGCCAGCAGCAAGGACAGGGAGCAGTTCTTC
CDR3aa: CASSKDREQFF
abundance: .
v_gene: TRBV9
d_gene: TRBD1
j_gene: TRBJ2-1

CDR3nt: TGTGCCAGCACTCGATTAAGGGGGGACACAAGAGATACGCAGTATTTT
CDR3aa: CASTRLRGDTRDTQYF
abundance: few
v_gene: TRBV28
d_gene: .
j_gene: TRBJ2-3

CDR3nt: TGCAGTGCTAGAGGTAGTTCGGAAAGGGGTTTGAAATTCTATGAGCAGTTCTTC
CDR3aa: CSARGSSERGLKFYEQFF
abundance: .
v_gene: TRBV20-1
d_gene: .
j_gene: TRBJ2-1

CDR3nt: TGTGCCAGCAGTTCGGGGGCTAGCGGGAGATCGCAGACCCAGTACTTC
CDR3aa: CASSSGASGRSQTQYF
abundance: .
v_gene: TRBV6-5
d_gene: TRBD2
j_gene: TRBJ2-5

CDR3nt: TGTGCCAGCAGTTTGGATTCCCCGGCGGGCTACACCTTC
CDR3aa: CASSLDSPAGYTF
abundance: many
v_gene: TRBV12-3/TRBV12-4
d_gene: .
j_gene: TRBJ1-2

CDR3nt: TGCGCCAGCAGCCGGGACGGAAGATTCTCCGAGCAGTACTTC
CDR3aa: CASSRDGRFSEQYF
abundance: few
v_gene: TRBV5-1
d_gene: .
j_gene: TRBJ2-7

CDR3nt: TGCAGTGCTAGAGATCTCTTCGCCCCGCTCGGCAAGCAGTACTTC
CDR3aa: CSARDLFAPLGKQYF
abundance: many
v_gene: TRBV20-1
d_gene: .
j_gene: TRBJ2-7

CDR3nt: TGCAGTGCCGGGAAACAGGGTAGCACAGATACGCAGTATTTT
CDR3aa: CSAGKQGSTDTQYF
abundance: .
v_gene: TRBV20-1
d_gene: .
j_gene: TRBJ2-3

CDR3nt: TGCAGTGCTACTTCAGGGGCTAGTGAGCAGTTCTTC
CDR3aa: CSATSGASEQFF
abundance: .
v_gene: TRBV20-1
d_gene: .
j_gene: TRBJ2-1

CDR3nt: TGTGCCAGCAGCCCGGATTACCGGGACACCCCTTACGAGCAGTACTTC
CDR3aa: CASSPDYRDTPYEQYF
abundance: few
v_gene: TRBV7-9
d_gene: .
j_gene: TRBJ2-7

CDR3nt: TGTGCCAGCAGATCTGTCGACGGTCCCTATGGCTACACCTTC
CDR3aa: CASRSVDGPYGYTF
abundance: .
v_gene: TRBV27
d_gene: .
j_gene: TRBJ1-2

CDR3nt: TGTGCCAGCAGTGCCCGGCCCGGCTACACCGGGGAGCTGTTTTTT
CDR3aa: CASSARPGYTGELFF
abundance: .
v_gene: TRBV27
d_gene: .
j_gene: TRBJ2-2

CDR3nt: TGTGCCAGCAGCCAAACTAGCGGGGCCTACAATGAGCAGTTCTTC
CDR3aa: CASSQTSGAYNEQFF
abundance: few
v_gene: TRBV3-1
d_gene: TRBD2
j_gene: TRBJ2-1

CDR3nt: TGCAGTGCTCCCTCCTTGGGGCTAGCGGGAGGCTATGAGCAGTTCTTC
CDR3aa: CSAPSLGLAGGYEQFF
abundance: .
v_gene: TRBV20-1
d_gene: TRBD2
j_gene: TRBJ2-1

CDR3nt: TGTGCCAGCAGTGAAGTCGTTGGACTAGCGGCCCCAGATACGCAGTATTTT
CDR3aa: CASSEVVGLAAPDTQYF
abundance: .
v_gene: TRBV2
d_gene: TRBD2
j_gene: TRBJ2-3

CDR3nt: TGCAGCGTGGAGACTGGCAATGAGCAGTTCTTC
CDR3aa: CSVETGNEQFF
abundance: .
v_gene: TRBV29-1
d_gene: .
j_gene: TRBJ2-1